Below, one T cell receptor beta chain is given with its context. This sample is drawn from a study of blood T cell repertoires in COVID-19. After removal of 7 bases from V and 4 bases from J, the junction contained 6 bases not matched to a gene. The germline V gene encodes CDR1 MNHEY and CDR2 SVGAGI. The CDR3 covers 13 residues. The authors' processing: Estimation of nucleated cell counts relied on the amplification of reference gene primers. Assay used: immunoSEQ multiplex PCR; TCRdb lists only in-frame clones, some missing. V, J and clone size are taken as reported in that table, and D and trimming were inferred from the DNA itself. The sample has 90,000 to 150,000 clones, over 65% seen once.

This rearrangement joins TRBV6-5 to TRBJ1-2, with TRBD1 identical over 7 bases. Sequenced: peripheral blood. This receptor was identified in a human donor with acute or convalescent COVID-19. The donor label of this sample is uncertain. The CDR3 coding sequence is TGTGCCAGCACCATCCGGGACAGCTATGGCTACACCTTC. This codes for CASTIRDSYGYTF.